This is a list of T cell receptor beta chains from one sample in a study of T cell repertoires in cytomegalovirus infection. Antigens of these TCRs are unknown. One entry per CDR3 protein, called by TCRdb with MiXCR from the reads. The table lists 200,000 to 250,000 distinct CDR3 sequences, 30% to 45% of them singletons. The specimen comprised CD8+ T cells from cultured PBMCs, sampled from culture after CMV antigen stimulation. The receptors were gathered from a human donor in good health (CMV status not recorded). Some clones in this sample may be carry-over from other donors' samples. CDR3s include the opening cysteine and the closing phenylalanine or tryptophan. The D gene is left open where the match is weak. Part of the rows lack a size; the others show once, few, many or a class for expanded clones.

D	V	size	J	DNA	CDR3
-	TRBV18	few	TRBJ2-3	TGTGCCAGCTCACCCACCCCCAGCGGACTTGGCACAGATACGCAGTATTTT	CASSPTPSGLGTDTQYF
-	TRBV15	few	TRBJ2-2	TGTGCCACCAGCAGAGATCGCGGCACCGGGGAGCTGTTTTTT	CATSRDRGTGELFF
TRBD2	TRBV2	-	TRBJ2-1	TGTGCCAGCAGTGGCCCGGGACTAGCGGTAGACAATGAGCAGTTCTTC	CASSGPGLAVDNEQFF
TRBD2	TRBV27	-	TRBJ2-1	TGTGCCAGCAGTCCAACAGCGGGGGGGCTGTTCTTC	CASSPTAGGLFF
TRBD2	TRBV20-1	-	TRBJ2-1	TGCAGTGCTAGGGGTAGCGGGAGGGCCCCCTACAATGAGCAGTTCTTC	CSARGSGRAPYNEQFF
-	TRBV19	-	TRBJ1-1	TGTGCCAGTAGTATGGGCAGAATGGGGAACACTGAAGCTTTCTTT	CASSMGRMGNTEAFF
TRBD1	TRBV7-4	many	TRBJ1-1	TGTGCCAGCAGCTCCCTAGGTGGCAGGGGGCTGGTAGGCACTGAAGCTTTCTTT	CASSSLGGRGLVGTEAFF
TRBD2	TRBV7-3	-	TRBJ2-1	TGTGCCAGCAGCCCAAGCGGGGGGGGCGATGAGCAGTTCTTC	CASSPSGGGDEQFF
-	TRBV12-3/TRBV12-4	once	TRBJ1-4	TGTGCCAGCAGTTCGGGGGGAAAACTGTTTTTT	CASSSGGKLFF
-	TRBV2	-	TRBJ2-5	TGTGCCAGCAGGACTATAGGGAACTCCCGGCAAGAGACCCAGTACTTC	CASRTIGNSRQETQYF
-	TRBV7-3	-	TRBJ2-3	TGTGCCAGCAGCTTAGCGGTAGGAATGGATACGCAGTATTTT	CASSLAVGMDTQYF
-	TRBV7-2	-	TRBJ1-5	TGTGCCAGCAGCTTAGGAAGAAATAGCAATCAGCCCCAGCATTTT	CASSLGRNSNQPQHF
TRBD2	TRBV7-9	-	TRBJ2-2	TGTGCCAGCATTTCACTCGGCGGGAGAGCTCCCGGGGAGCTGTTTTTT	CASISLGGRAPGELFF
TRBD1	TRBV28	-	TRBJ1-1	TGTGCCAGCAGTAGGTCCCCGGGACAGGGGATGATGAACACTGAAGCTTTCTTT	CASSRSPGQGMMNTEAFF
TRBD1	TRBV9	few	TRBJ1-2	TGTGCCAGCAGCGGCCGGGACAGGGCCCATGGCTACACCTTC	CASSGRDRAHGYTF
-	TRBV27	few	TRBJ1-1	TGTGCCAGCAGGGCCTTATCCGGGACTCTGAACACTGAAGCTTTCTTT	CASRALSGTLNTEAFF
-	TRBV7-9	-	TRBJ2-7	TGTGCCAGCAGCTTCGAGGACAAATCCTACGAGCAGTACTTC	CASSFEDKSYEQYF
-	TRBV27	few	TRBJ1-1	TGTGCCAGCAGTTTAACACAGAAGAACACTGAAGCTTTCTTT	CASSLTQKNTEAFF
-	TRBV7-9	few	TRBJ2-7	TGTGCCAGCAGCTCCCGACAGACCTCAGCACACGAGCAGTACTTC	CASSSRQTSAHEQYF
-	TRBV7-9	few	TRBJ2-2	TGTGCCAGCAGCTTAACGGCACTTATCCTCTTCCATGGGAACTTCGCCGGGGAGCTGTTTTTT	CASSLTALILFHGNFAGELFF
TRBD1	TRBV11-2	many	TRBJ2-3	TGTGCCAGCAGCTTAGAAGTCGGCAGGGGGCGGAAAGATACGCAGTATTTT	CASSLEVGRGRKDTQYF
TRBD1	TRBV30	-	TRBJ2-1	TGTGCCTGGAGTACCGGGACAGGGAATGAGCAGTTCTTC	CAWSTGTGNEQFF
-	TRBV7-2	many	TRBJ2-2	TGTGCCAGCAGCCTACTCCCGGGGAACACCGGGGAGCTGTTTTTT	CASSLLPGNTGELFF
-	TRBV19	-	TRBJ2-7	TGTGCCAATCCGGATGGGCCGGGCGAGCAGTACTTC	CANPDGPGEQYF
TRBD2	TRBV6-6	few	TRBJ2-1	TGTGCCAGCAGTTACTCCCCGGAGACAGGGCTCGGGGCGGGAGGGGGCCCCTACAATGAGCAGTTCTTC	CASSYSPETGLGAGGGPYNEQFF
TRBD1	TRBV6-5	few	TRBJ2-7	TGTGCCAGCGTCGGGACAGGCTACGAGCAGTACTTC	CASVGTGYEQYF
TRBD2	TRBV7-9	-	TRBJ2-7	TGTGCCAGCAGCGCAGCGGGGATATCCTACGAGCAGTACTTC	CASSAAGISYEQYF
-	TRBV30	-	TRBJ2-7	TGTGCCTGGAGTTATGGGAGGGAGCAGTACTTC	CAWSYGREQYF
-	TRBV6-6	few	TRBJ2-7	TGTGCCAGCAGCCAGACAGGCCTCTACGAGCAGTACTTC	CASSQTGLYEQYF
-	TRBV23-1	-	TRBJ1-5	TGCGCCAGCAGTCCCCGGGATGCTAATCAGCTCCAGCATTTT	CASSPRDANQLQHF
TRBD2	TRBV7-3	-	TRBJ2-5	TGTGCCAGCAGCTCAAGACTAGCGGGAGGTGGTGAGACCCAGTACTTC	CASSSRLAGGGETQYF
TRBD2	TRBV19	few	TRBJ2-1	TGTGCCAGTAGTATGGAACTAGCGGGGAGCTCCTACAATGAGCAGTTCTTC	CASSMELAGSSYNEQFF
-	TRBV19	-	TRBJ2-7	TGTGCCAGTAGCTCGCGGGGACAGACCGCCTACGAGCAGTACTTC	CASSSRGQTAYEQYF
-	TRBV28	few	TRBJ2-3	TGTGCCAGCAGTTTTCTTTCCCGGGCGGCCACAGATACGCAGTATTTT	CASSFLSRAATDTQYF
-	TRBV7-9	many	TRBJ2-7	TGTGCCAGCAGTCCGCCCGACAGGAACTACGAGCAGTACTTC	CASSPPDRNYEQYF
TRBD1	TRBV27	-	TRBJ2-1	TGTGCCAGCAGTCCGGGACAGAGATACAATGAGCAGTTCTTC	CASSPGQRYNEQFF
TRBD2	TRBV7-1	-	TRBJ2-7	TGTGCCAGCAGCTGGGGGGGGAACTTAAGCTCCTACGAGCAGTACTTC	CASSWGGNLSSYEQYF
TRBD2	TRBV7-8	-	TRBJ2-1	TGTGCCAGCAGCTTAGCGTTGGCGGGAGCACGAAGCTCCTACAATGAGCAGTTCTTC	CASSLALAGARSSYNEQFF
TRBD1	TRBV6-2/TRBV6-3	-	TRBJ1-2	TGTGCCAGCAGTTACTACGAGAGGGACAGGGGAATTGGCTACACCTTC	CASSYYERDRGIGYTF
TRBD2	TRBV7-2	-	TRBJ2-2	TGTGCCAGCAGCTTAAAGCGGGATACCGGGGAGCTGTTTTTT	CASSLKRDTGELFF
TRBD2	TRBV7-6	few	TRBJ2-1	TGTGCCAGCAGCTCCCCGGGGGGGCCCTACAATGAGCAGTTCTTC	CASSSPGGPYNEQFF